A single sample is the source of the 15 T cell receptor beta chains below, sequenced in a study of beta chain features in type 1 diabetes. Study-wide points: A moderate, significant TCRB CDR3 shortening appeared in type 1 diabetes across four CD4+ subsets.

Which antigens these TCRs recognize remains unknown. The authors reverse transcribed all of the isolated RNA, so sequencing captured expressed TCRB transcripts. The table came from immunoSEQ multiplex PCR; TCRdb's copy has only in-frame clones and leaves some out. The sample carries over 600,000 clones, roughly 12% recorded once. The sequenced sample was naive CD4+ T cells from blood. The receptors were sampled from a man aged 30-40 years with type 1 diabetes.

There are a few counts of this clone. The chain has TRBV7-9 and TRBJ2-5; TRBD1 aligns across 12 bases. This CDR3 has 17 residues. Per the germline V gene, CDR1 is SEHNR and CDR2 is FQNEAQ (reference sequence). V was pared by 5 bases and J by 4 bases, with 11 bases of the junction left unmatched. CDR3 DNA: TGTGCCAGCAGCCGACTATGGGGACAGGGGGCGAGAGAGACCCAGTACTTC. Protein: CASSRLWGQGARETQYF.

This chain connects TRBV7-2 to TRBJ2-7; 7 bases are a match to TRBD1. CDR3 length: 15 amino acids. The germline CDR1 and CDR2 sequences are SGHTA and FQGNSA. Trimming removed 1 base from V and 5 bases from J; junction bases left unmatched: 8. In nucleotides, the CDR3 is TGTGCCAGCAGCTTAGAATCAAGGGGGCACCACGAGCAGTACTTC. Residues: CASSLESRGHHEQYF.

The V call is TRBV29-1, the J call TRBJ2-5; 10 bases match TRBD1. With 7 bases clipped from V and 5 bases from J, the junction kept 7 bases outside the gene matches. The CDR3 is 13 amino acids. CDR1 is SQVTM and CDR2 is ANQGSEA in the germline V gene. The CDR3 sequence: CSGIGQGVETQYF. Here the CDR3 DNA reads TGCAGCGGGATCGGACAGGGGGTGGAGACCCAGTACTTC. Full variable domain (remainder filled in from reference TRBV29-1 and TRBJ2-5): SAVISQKPSRDICQRGTSLTIQCQVDSQVTMMFWYRQQPGQSLTLIATANQGSEATYESGFVIDKFPISRPNLTFSTLTVSNMSPEDSSIYLCSGIGQGVETQYFGPGTRLLVL.

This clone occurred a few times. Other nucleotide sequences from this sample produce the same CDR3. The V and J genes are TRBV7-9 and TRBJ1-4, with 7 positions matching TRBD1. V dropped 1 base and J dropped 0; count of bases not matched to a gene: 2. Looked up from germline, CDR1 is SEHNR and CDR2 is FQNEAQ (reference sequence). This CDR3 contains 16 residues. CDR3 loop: CASSLGQGATNEKLFF. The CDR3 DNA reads TGTGCCAGCAGCTTAGGGCAGGGGGCAACTAATGAAAAACTGTTTTTT.

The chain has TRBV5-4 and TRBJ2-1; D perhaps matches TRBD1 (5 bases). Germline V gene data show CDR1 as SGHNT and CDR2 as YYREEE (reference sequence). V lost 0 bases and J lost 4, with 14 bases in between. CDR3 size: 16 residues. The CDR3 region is CASSLGRTQFYNEQFF. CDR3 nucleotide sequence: TGTGCCAGCAGCTTGGGACGGACACAGTTTTACAATGAGCAGTTCTTC. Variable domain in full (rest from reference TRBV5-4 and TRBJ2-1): ETGVTQSPTHLIKTRGQQVTLRCSSQSGHNTVSWYQQALGQGPQFIFQYYREEENGRGNFPPRFSGLQFPNYSSELNVNALELDDSALYLCASSLGRTQFYNEQFFGPGTRLTVL.

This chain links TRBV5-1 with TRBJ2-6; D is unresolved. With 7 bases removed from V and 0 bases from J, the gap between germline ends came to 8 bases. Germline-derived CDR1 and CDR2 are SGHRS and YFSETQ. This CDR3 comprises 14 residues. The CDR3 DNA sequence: TGCGCCAGCCGCGACCGCTCTGGGGCCAACGTCCTGACTTTC. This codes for CASRDRSGANVLTF.

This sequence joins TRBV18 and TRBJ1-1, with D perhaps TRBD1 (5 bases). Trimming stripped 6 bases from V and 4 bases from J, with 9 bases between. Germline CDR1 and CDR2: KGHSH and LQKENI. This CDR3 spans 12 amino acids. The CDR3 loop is CASSPGSTEAFF. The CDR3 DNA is TGTGCCAGCTCCCCAGGGAGCACTGAAGCTTTCTTT. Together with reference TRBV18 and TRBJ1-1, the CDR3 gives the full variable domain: NAGVMQNPRHLVRRRGQEARLRCSPMKGHSHVYWYRQLPEEGLKFMVYLQKENIIDESGMPKERFSAEFPKEGPSILRIQQVVRGDSAAYFCASSPGSTEAFFGQGTRLTVV.

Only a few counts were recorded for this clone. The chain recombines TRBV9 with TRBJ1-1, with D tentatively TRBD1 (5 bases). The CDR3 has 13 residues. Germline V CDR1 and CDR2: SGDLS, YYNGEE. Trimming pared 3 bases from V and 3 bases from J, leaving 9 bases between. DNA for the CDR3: TGTGCCAGCAGCGAGAGGGGAGACACTGAAGCTTTCTTT. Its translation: CASSERGDTEAFF.

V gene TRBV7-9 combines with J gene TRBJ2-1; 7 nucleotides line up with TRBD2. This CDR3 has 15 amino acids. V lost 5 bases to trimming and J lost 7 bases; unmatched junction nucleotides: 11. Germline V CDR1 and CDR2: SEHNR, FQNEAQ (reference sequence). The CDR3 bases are TGTGCCAGCAGCCCTCGGGGAGCGGGGTCTAATGAGCAGTTCTTC. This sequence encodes CASSPRGAGSNEQFF.

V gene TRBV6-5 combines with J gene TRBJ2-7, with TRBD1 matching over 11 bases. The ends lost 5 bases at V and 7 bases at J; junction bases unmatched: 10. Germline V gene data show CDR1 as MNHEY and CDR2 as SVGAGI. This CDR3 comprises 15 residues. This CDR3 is CASSPLDRGQGEQYF. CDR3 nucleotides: TGTGCCAGCAGTCCTCTGGACAGGGGGCAGGGAGAGCAGTACTTC.

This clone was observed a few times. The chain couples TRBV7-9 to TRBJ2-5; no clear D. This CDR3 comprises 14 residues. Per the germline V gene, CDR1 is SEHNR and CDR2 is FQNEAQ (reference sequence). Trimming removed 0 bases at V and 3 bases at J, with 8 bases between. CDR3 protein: CASSLALDEETQYF. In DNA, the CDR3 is TGTGCCAGCAGCTTAGCGTTGGACGAAGAGACCCAGTACTTC.

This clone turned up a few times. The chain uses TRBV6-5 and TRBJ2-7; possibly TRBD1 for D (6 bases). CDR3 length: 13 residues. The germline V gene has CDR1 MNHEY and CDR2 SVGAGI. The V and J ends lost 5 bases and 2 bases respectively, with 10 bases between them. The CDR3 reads CASSATGTYEQYF. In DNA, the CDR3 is TGTGCCAGCAGTGCCACAGGGACCTACGAGCAGTACTTC.

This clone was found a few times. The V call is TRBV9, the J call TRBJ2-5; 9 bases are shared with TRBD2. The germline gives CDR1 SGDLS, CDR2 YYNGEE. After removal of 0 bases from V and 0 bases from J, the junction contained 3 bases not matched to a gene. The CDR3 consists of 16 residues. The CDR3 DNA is TGTGCCAGCAGCGTAGCTAGCGGGGTACACCAAGAGACCCAGTACTTC. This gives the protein CASSVASGVHQETQYF.

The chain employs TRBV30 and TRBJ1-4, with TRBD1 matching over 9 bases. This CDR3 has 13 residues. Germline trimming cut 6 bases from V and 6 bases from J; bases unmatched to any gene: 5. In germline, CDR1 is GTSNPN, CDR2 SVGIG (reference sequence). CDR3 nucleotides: TGTGCCTGTAACAGGGGGCAGCATGAAAAACTGTTTTTT. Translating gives CACNRGQHEKLFF.

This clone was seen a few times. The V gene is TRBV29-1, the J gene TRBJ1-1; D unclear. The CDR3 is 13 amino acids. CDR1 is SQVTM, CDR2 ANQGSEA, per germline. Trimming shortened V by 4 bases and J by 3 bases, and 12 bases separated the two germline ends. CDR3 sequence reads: CSVGRLLDTEAFF. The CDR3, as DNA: TGCAGCGTTGGGAGGTTGTTGGACACTGAAGCTTTCTTT.